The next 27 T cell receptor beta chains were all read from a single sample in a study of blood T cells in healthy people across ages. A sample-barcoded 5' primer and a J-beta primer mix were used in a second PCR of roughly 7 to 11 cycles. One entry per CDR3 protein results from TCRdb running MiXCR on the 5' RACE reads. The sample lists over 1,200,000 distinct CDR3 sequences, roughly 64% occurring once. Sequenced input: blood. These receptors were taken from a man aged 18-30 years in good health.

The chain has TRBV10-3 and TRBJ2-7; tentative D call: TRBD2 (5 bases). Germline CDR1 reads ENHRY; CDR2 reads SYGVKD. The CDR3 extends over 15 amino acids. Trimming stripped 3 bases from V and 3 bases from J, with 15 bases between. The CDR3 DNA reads TGTGCCATCAGTGAAGGACGAGCGGAGCTCTACGAGCAGTACTTC. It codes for CAISEGRAELYEQYF.

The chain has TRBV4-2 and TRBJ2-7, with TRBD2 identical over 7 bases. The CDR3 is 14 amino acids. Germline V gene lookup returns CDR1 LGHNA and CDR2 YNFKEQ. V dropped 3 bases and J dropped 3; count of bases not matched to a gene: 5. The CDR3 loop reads CASSHPGTNYEQYF. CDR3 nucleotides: TGTGCCAGCAGCCACCCCGGGACTAACTACGAGCAGTACTTC.

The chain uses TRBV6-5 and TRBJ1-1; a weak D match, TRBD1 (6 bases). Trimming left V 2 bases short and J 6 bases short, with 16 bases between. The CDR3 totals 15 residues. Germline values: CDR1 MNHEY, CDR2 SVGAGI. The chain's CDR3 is CASSYRSARGAEAFF. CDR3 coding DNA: TGTGCCAGCAGTTACCGGTCAGCCAGGGGCGCTGAAGCTTTCTTT.

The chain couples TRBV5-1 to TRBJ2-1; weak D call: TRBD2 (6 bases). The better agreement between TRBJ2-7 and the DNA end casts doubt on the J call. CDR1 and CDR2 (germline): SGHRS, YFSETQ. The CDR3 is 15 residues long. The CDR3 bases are TGCGCCAGCAGCTTGGACGGGGGAGTATACAATGAGCAGTACTTC. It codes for CASSLDGGVYNEQYF.

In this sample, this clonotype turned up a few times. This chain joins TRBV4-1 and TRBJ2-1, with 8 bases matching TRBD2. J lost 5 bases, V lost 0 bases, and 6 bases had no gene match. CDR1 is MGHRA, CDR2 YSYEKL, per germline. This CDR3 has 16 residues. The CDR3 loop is CASSQDVGTSNNEQFF. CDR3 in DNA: TGCGCCAGCAGCCAAGACGTCGGGACTAGTAACAATGAGCAGTTCTTC.

CDR3 bases: TGTGCCAGCAGCTCCACCTTGTGGAATGAGCAGTTCTTC. It encodes CASSSTLWNEQFF. The genes are TRBV7-8 and TRBJ2-1; no reliable D call. Germline-derived CDR1 and CDR2 are SGHVS and FQNEAQ. The CDR3 has 13 amino acids. Deletions cut 4 bases from V and 7 bases from J, with 11 bases between.

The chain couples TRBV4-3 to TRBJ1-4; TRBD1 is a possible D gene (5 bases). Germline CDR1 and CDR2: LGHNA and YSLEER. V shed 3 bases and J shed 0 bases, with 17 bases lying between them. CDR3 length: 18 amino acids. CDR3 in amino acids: CASSHLKWDGPTNEKLFF. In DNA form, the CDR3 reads TGCGCCAGCAGCCACCTCAAATGGGACGGCCCAACTAATGAAAAACTGTTTTTT.

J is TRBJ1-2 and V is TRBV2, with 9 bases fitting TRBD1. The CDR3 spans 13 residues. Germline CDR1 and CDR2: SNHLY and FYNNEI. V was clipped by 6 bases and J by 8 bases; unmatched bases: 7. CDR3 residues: CASRLTGGRGYTF. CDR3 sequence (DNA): TGTGCCAGCAGACTGACAGGGGGGCGAGGCTACACCTTC.

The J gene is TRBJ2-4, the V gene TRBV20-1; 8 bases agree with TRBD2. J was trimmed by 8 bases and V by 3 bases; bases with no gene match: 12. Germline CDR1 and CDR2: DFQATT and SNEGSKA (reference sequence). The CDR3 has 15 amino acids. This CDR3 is CSASLPGGGQDIQYF. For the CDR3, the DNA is TGCAGTGCTAGCCTCCCCGGGGGGGGCCAGGACATTCAGTACTTC.

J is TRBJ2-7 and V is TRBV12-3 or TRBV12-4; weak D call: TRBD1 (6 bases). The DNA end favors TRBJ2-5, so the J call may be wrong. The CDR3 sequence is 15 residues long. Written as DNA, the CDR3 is TGTGCCAGCAGTTTATACACAGGGTCGGCAGAGACCCAGTACTTC. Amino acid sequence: CASSLYTGSAETQYF.

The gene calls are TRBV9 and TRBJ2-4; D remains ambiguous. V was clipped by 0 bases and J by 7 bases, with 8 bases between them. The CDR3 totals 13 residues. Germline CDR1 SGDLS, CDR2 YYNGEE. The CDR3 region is CASSVEFGNIQYF. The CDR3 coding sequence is TGTGCCAGCAGCGTAGAATTCGGGAACATTCAGTACTTC. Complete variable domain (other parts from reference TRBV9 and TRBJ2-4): DSGVTQTPKHLITATGQRVTLRCSPRSGDLSVYWYQQSLDQGLQFLIQYYNGEERAKGNILERFSAQQFPDLHSELNLSSLELGDSALYFCASSVEFGNIQYFGAGTRLSVL.

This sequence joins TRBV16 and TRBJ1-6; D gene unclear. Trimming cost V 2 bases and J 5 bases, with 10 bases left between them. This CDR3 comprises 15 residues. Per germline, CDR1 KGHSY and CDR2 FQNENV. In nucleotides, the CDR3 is TGTGCCAGCAGCCAACAGGACGGTGATAATTCACCCCTCCACTTT. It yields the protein CASSQQDGDNSPLHF.

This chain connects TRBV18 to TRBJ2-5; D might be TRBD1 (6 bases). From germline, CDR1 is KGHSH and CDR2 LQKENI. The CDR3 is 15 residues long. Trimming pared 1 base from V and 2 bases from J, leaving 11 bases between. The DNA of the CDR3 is TGTGCCAGCTCACCACAGCAGGGACATCAAGAGACCCAGTACTTC. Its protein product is CASSPQQGHQETQYF.

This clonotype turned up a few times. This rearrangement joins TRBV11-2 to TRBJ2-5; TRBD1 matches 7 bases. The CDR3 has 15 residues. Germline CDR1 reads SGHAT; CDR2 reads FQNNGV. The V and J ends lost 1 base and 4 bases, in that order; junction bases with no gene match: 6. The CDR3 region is CASSLVDRPGETQYF. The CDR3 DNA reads TGTGCCAGCAGCTTAGTGGACAGGCCGGGAGAGACCCAGTACTTC.

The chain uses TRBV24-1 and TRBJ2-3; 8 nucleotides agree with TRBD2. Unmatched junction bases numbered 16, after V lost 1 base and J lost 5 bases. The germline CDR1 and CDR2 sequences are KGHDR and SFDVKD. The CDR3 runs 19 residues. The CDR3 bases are TGTGCCACCAGTGATTTAAATTCATTTCGGGTCGGGAGGGAAGATACGCAGTATTTT. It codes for CATSDLNSFRVGREDTQYF.

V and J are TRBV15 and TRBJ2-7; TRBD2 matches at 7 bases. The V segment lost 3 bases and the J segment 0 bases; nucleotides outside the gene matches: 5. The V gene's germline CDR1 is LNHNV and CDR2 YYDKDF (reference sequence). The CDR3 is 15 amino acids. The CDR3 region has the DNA TGTGCCACCAGCAGGGGAGGCGGGAGCTCCTACGAGCAGTACTTC. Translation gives CATSRGGGSSYEQYF.

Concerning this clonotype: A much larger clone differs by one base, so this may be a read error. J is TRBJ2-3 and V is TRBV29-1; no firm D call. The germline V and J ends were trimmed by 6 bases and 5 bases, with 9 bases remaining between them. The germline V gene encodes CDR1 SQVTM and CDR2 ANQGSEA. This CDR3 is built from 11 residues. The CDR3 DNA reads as TGCAGCGTGGTACCGAAAGATACGCAGTATTTT. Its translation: CSVVPKDTQYF.

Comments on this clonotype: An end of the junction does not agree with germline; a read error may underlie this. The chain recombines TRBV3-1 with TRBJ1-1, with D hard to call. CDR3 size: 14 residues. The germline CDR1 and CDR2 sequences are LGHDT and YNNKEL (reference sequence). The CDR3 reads CANSQEPGVTEAFF. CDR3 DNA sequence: TGTGCCAACAGCCAAGAGCCGGGTGTAACTGAAGCTTTCTTT.

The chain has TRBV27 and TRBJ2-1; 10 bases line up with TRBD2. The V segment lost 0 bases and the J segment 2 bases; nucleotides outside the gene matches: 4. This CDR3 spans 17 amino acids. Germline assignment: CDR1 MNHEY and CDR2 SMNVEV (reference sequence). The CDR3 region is CASSLSAGLAPYNEQFF. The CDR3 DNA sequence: TGTGCCAGCAGTTTATCTGCGGGACTAGCGCCCTACAATGAGCAGTTCTTC.

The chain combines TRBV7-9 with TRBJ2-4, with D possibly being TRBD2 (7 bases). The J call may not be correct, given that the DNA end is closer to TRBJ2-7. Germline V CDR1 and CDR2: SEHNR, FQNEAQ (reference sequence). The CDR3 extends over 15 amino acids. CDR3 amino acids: CASNAFREGDVEQYF. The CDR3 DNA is TGTGCCAGCAACGCTTTCAGGGAGGGGGACGTCGAGCAGTACTTC.

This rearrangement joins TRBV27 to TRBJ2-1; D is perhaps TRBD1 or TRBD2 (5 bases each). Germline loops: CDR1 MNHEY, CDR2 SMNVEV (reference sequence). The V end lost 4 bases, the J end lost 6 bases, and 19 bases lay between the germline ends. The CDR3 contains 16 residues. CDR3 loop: CASSSPITGTINEQFF. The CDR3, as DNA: TGTGCCAGCAGTTCACCAATAACCGGGACGATCAATGAGCAGTTCTTC.

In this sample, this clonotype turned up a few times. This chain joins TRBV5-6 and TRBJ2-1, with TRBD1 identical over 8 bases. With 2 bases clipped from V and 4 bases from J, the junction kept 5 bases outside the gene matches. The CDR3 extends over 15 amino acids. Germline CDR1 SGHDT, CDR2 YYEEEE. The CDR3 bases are TGTGCCAGCAGCTTTTCCGGGACAGGATACAATGAGCAGTTCTTC. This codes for CASSFSGTGYNEQFF.

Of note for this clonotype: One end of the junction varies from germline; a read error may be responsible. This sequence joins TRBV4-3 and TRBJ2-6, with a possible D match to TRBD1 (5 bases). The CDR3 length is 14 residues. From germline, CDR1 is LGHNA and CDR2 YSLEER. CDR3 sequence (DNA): TGCGCCAGCAGCCAGTACTCTGGGGCCAGCGTCCTGGCTTTC. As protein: CASSQYSGASVLAF.

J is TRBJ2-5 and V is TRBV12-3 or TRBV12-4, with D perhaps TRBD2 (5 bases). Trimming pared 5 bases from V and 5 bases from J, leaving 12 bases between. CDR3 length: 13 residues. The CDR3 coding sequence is TGTGCCAGCAGTCTCCTCGGGGTGGAGACCCAGTACTTC. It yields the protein CASSLLGVETQYF.

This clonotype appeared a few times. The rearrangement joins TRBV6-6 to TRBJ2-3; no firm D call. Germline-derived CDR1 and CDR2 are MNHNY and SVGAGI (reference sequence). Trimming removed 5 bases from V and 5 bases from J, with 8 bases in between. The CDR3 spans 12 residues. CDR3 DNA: TGTGCCAGCAGTATTACGGTAGATACGCAGTATTTT. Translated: CASSITVDTQYF.

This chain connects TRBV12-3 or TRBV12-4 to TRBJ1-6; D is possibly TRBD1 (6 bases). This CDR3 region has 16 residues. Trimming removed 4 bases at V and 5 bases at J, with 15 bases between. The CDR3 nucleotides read TGTGCCAGCAGTTCCGGGGGGCTGGCCCATAATTCACCCCTCCACTTT. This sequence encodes CASSSGGLAHNSPLHF.

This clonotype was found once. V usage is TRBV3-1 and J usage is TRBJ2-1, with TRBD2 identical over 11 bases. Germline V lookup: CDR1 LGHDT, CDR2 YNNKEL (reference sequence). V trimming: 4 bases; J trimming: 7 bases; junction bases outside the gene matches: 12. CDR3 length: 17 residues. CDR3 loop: CASSPHPLSGGVNEQFF. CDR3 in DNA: TGTGCCAGCAGCCCCCATCCCCTTAGCGGGGGGGTTAATGAGCAGTTCTTC.